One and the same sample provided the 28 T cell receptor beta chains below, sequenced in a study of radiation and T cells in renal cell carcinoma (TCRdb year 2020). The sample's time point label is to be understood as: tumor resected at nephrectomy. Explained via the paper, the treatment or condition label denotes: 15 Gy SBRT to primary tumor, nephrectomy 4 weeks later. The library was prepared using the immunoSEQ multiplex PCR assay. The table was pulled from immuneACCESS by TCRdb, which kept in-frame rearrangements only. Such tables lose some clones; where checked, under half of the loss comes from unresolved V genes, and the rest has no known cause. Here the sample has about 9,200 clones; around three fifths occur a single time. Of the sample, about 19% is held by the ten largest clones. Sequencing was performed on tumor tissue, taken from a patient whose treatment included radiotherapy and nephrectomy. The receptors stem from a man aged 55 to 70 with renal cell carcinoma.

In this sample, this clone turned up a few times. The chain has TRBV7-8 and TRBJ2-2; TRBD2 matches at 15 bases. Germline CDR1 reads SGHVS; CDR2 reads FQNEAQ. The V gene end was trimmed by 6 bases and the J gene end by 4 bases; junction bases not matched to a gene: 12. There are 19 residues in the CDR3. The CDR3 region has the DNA TGTGCCAGCAGTCGCTATCCGGGACTAGCGGGAGGAGGCACCGGGGAGCTGTTTTTT. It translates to CASSRYPGLAGGGTGELFF.

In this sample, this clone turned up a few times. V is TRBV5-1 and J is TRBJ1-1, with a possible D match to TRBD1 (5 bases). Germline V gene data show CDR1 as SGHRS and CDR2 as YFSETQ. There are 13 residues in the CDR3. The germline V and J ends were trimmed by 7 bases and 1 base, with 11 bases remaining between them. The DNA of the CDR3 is TGCGCCAGCGGCGTCGGGGGGAACACTGAAGCTTTCTTT. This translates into CASGVGGNTEAFF.

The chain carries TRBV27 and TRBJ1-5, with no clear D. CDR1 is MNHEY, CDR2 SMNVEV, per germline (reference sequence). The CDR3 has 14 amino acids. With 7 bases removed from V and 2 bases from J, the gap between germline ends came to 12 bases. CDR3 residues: CASTRQMGNQPQHF. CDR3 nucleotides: TGTGCCAGCACCCGGCAGATGGGCAATCAGCCCCAGCATTTT.

The CDR3 sequence is CASSQDGGIAQETQYF. Here the CDR3 DNA reads TGCGCCAGCAGCCAAGATGGAGGGATAGCTCAAGAGACCCAGTACTTC. The gene calls are TRBV4-3 and TRBJ2-5; weak D call: TRBD2 (6 bases). The ends were cut back, 0 bases at V and 2 bases at J, with 13 bases in the middle. Germline values: CDR1 LGHNA, CDR2 YSLEER. This CDR3 comprises 16 residues.

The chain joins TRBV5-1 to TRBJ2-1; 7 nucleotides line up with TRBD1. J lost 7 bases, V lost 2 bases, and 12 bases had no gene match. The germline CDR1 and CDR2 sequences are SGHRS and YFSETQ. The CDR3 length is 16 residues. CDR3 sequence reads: CASSFEHRGLGNEQFF. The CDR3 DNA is TGCGCCAGCAGCTTTGAACACAGGGGATTAGGAAATGAGCAGTTCTTC.

CDR3 region: CASSLGQEGNTIYF. The CDR3 DNA reads TGCGCCAGCAGCCTCGGACAGGAGGGAAACACCATATATTTT. The chain links TRBV5-1 to TRBJ1-3, with 7 positions matching TRBD1. After removal of 4 bases from V and 4 bases from J, the junction contained 5 bases not matched to a gene. Per germline, CDR1 SGHRS and CDR2 YFSETQ. The CDR3 has 14 amino acids.

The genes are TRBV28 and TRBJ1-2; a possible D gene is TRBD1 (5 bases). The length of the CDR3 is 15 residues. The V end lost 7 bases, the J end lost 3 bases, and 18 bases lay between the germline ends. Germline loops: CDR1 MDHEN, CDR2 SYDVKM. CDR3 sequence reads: CASTFIRGRHYGYTF. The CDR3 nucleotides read TGTGCCAGCACCTTCATTAGGGGTCGGCACTATGGCTACACCTTC.

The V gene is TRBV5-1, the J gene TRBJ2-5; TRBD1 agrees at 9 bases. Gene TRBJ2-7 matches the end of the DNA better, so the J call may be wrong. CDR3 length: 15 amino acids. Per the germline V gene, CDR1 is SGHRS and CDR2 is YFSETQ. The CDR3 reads CASRTGTGTSYEQYF. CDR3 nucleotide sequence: TGCGCCAGCAGGACCGGGACAGGGACCTCCTACGAGCAGTACTTC.

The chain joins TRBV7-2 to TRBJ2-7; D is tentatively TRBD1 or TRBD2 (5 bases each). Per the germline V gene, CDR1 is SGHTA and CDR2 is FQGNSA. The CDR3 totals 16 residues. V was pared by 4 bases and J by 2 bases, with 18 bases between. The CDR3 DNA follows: TGTGCCAGCAGCTCTTTGTTGGGGGAGACCGCCTACGAGCAGTACTTC. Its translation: CASSSLLGETAYEQYF.

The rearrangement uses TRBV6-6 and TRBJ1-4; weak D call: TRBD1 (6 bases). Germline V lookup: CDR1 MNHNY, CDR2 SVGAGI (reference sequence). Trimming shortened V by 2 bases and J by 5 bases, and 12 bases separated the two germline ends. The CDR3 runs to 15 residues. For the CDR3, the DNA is TGTGCCAGCAGTTACCGGGACAAGGGGAATGAAAAACTGTTTTTT. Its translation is CASSYRDKGNEKLFF.

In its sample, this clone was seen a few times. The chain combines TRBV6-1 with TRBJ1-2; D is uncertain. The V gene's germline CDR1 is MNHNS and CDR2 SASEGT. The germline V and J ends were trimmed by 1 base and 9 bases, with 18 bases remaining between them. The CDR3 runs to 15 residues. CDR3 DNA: TGTGCCAGCAGTGAAGGTCTTACGGGTGTTGGAAGCTACACCTTC. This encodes CASSEGLTGVGSYTF.

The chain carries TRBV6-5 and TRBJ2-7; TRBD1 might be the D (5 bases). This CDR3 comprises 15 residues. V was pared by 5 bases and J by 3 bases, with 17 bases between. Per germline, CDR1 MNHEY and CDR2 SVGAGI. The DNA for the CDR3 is TGTGCCAGCAGTCCACCGCTGACAGTCATCTACGAGCAGTACTTC. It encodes CASSPPLTVIYEQYF.

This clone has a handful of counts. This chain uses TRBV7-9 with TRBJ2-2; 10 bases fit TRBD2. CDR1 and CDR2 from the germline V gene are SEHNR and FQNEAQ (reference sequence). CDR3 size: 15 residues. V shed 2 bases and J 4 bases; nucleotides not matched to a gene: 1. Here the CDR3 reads CASSLRTSGTGELFF. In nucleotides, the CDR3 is TGTGCCAGCAGCTTAAGGACTAGCGGCACCGGGGAGCTGTTTTTT.

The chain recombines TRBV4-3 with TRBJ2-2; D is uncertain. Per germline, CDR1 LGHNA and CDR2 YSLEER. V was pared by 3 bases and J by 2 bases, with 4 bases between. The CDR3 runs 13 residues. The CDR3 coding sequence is TGCGCCAGCAGCCAGCGCAACACCGGGGAGCTGTTTTTT. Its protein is CASSQRNTGELFF.

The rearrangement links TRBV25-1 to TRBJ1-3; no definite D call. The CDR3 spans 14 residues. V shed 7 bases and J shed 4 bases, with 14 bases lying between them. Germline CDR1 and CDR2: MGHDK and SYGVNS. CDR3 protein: CASTSGSRGNTIYF. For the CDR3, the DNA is TGTGCCAGCACGTCCGGGAGCCGAGGAAACACCATATATTTT.

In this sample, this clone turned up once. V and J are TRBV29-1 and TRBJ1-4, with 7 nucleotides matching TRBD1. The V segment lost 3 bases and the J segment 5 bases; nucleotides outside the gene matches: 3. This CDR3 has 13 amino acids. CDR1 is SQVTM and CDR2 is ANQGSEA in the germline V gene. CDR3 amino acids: CSVDWGQNEKLFF. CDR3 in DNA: TGCAGCGTTGACTGGGGACAGAATGAAAAACTGTTTTTT.

The CDR3 is CASSSGLYEQYF. Written as DNA, the CDR3 is TGTGCCAGCAGTTCCGGCCTTTACGAGCAGTACTTC. The chain couples TRBV28 to TRBJ2-7; D is unclear. The germline CDR1 and CDR2 sequences are MDHEN and SYDVKM. Trimming shortened V by 4 bases and J by 4 bases, and 8 bases separated the two germline ends. The CDR3 has 12 amino acids.

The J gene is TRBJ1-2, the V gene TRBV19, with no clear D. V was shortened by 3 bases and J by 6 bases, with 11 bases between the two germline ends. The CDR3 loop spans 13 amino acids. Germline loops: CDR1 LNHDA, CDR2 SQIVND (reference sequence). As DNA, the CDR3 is TGTGCCAGTAGTATGTCACCCTTTCATGGCTACACCTTC. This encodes CASSMSPFHGYTF.

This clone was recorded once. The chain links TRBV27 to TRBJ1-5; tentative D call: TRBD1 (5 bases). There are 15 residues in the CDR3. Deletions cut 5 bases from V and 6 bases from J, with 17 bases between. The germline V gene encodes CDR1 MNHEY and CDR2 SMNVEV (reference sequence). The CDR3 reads CASSGSRERSQPQHF. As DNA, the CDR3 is TGTGCCAGCAGTGGGAGCAGGGAAAGGAGTCAGCCCCAGCATTTT.

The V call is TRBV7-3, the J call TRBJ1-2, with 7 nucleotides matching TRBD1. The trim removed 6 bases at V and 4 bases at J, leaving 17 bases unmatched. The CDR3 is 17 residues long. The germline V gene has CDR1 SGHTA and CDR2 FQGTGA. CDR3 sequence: CASRRNWQTQGPYGYTF. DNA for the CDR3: TGTGCCAGCAGACGTAACTGGCAAACACAGGGGCCCTATGGCTACACCTTC.

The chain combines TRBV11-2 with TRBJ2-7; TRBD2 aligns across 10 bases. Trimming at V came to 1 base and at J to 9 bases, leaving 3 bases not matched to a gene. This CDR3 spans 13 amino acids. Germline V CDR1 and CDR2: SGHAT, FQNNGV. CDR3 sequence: CASSLAGLAMQYF. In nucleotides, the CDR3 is TGTGCCAGCAGCTTAGCGGGACTAGCGATGCAGTACTTC. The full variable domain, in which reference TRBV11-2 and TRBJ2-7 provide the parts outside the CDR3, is EAGVAQSPRYKIIEKRQSVAFWCNPISGHATLYWYQQILGQGPKLLIQFQNNGVVDDSQLPKDRFSAERLKGVDSTLKIQPAKLEDSAVYLCASSLAGLAMQYFGPGTRLTVT.

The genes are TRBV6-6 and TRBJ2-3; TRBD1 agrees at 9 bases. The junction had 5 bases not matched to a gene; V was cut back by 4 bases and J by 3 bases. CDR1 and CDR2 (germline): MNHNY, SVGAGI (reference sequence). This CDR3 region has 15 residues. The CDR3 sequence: CASSSGTGRTDTQYF. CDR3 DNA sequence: TGTGCCAGCAGTTCCGGGACAGGGCGGACAGATACGCAGTATTTT.

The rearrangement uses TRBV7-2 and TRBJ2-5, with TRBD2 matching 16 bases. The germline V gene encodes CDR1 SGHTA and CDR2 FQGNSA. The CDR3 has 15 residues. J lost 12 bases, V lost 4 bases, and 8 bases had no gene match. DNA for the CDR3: TGTGCCAGCAGCTCGTCGCCGGGACTAGCGGGAGGGGAGTACTTC. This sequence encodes CASSSSPGLAGGEYF.

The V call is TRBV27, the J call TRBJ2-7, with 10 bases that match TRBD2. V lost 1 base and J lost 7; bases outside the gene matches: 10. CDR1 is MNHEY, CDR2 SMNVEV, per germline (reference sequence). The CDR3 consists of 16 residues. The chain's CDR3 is CASSLLLAGAHGEQYF. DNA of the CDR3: TGTGCCAGCAGTTTATTGCTAGCGGGAGCCCACGGGGAGCAGTACTTC.

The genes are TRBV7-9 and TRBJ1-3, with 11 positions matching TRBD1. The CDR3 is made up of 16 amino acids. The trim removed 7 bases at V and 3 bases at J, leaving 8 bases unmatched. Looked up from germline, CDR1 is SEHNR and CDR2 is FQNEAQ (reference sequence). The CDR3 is CASTWVGTGGGNTIYF. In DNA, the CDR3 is TGTGCCAGCACCTGGGTCGGGACAGGGGGTGGAAACACCATATATTTT.

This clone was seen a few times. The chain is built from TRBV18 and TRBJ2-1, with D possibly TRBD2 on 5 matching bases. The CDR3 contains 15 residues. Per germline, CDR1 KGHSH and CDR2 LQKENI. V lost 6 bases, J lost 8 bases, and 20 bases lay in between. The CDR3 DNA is TGTGCCAGCTCTTTGTCCATAGGGAGTCAAGATGAGCAGTTCTTC. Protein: CASSLSIGSQDEQFF. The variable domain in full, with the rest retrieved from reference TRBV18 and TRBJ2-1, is NAGVMQNPRHLVRRRGQEARLRCSPMKGHSHVYWYRQLPEEGLKFMVYLQKENIIDESGMPKERFSAEFPKEGPSILRIQQVVRGDSAAYFCASSLSIGSQDEQFFGPGTRLTVL.

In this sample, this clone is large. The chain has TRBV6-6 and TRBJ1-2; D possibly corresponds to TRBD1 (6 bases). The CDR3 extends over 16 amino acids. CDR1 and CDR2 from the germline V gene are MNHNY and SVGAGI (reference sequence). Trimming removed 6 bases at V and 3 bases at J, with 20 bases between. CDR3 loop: CASSPGGGRQHYGYTF. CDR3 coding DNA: TGTGCCAGCAGCCCCGGTGGGGGGCGCCAGCACTATGGCTACACCTTC.

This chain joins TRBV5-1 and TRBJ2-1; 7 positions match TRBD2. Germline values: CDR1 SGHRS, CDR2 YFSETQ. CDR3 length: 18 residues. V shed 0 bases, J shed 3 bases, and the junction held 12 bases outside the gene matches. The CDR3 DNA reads TGCGCCAGCAGCTTGGCAGGTAGCAGGACTAGTAGCTACAATGAGCAGTTCTTC. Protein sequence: CASSLAGSRTSSYNEQFF.